The 27 T cell receptor beta chains listed next were all sequenced from one sample in a study of shared clonotypes between healthy human individuals. Clones were read by immunoSEQ multiplex PCR, and TCRdb kept only the in-frame ones, dropping some. The sample carries 2 million to 2.5 million clones, 95% recorded once. Sample: naive CD4+ T cells sorted from blood. Documented subset: CD45RA+ positively selected. The receptors shown here come from a man in his late teens or twenties in good health.

This chain connects TRBV7-9 to TRBJ2-7; D is unresolved. The germline CDR1 and CDR2 sequences are SEHNR and FQNEAQ (reference sequence). The germline V and J ends were trimmed by 1 base and 12 bases, with 10 bases remaining between them. The CDR3 is 11 amino acids. CDR3 nucleotide sequence: TGTGCCAGCAGCTTAGAGTCTTCCCCGTACTTC. It translates to CASSLESSPYF.

The chain uses TRBV2 and TRBJ1-4, with TRBD1 identical over 7 bases. This CDR3 spans 15 amino acids. With V trimmed by 5 bases and J by 3 bases, 6 bases remained unmatched. Per the germline V gene, CDR1 is SNHLY and CDR2 is FYNNEI. The CDR3 region has the DNA TGTGCCAGCAGTCCTACAGGGGCAGCTAATGAAAAACTGTTTTTT. Amino acids: CASSPTGAANEKLFF.

The V and J genes are TRBV1 and TRBJ2-1; the table assigns TRBD2, which was not confirmed against the DNA. TRBV1 corresponds to a pseudogene. The CDR3 is 15 amino acids. CDR3 protein: CTSRRGSPSYNEQFF. CDR3 nucleotide sequence: TGCACCAGCAGGCGCGGGAGTCCCTCCTACAATGAGCAGTTCTTC.

V is TRBV11-2 and J is TRBJ2-7; TRBD1 matches 8 bases. The CDR3 is 13 amino acids. Germline V gene data show CDR1 as SGHAT and CDR2 as FQNNGV. V was pared by 6 bases and J by 5 bases, with 6 bases of the junction left unmatched. The CDR3 sequence: CASRPTGVHEQYF. The CDR3, as DNA: TGTGCCAGCAGGCCGACAGGGGTCCACGAGCAGTACTTC.

The chain employs TRBV28 and TRBJ1-5, with a possible D match to TRBD1 (5 bases). The CDR3 loop spans 12 amino acids. Trimming stripped 8 bases from V and 2 bases from J, with 7 bases between. CDR1 MDHEN and CDR2 SYDVKM come from the germline V gene. This CDR3 reads CASVGGNQPQHF. DNA of the CDR3: TGTGCCAGCGTGGGGGGCAATCAGCCCCAGCATTTT.

There are a few counts of this clone. The V gene is TRBV6-5, the J gene TRBJ2-3; D call uncertain. Looked up from germline, CDR1 is MNHEY and CDR2 is SVGAGI. The CDR3 extends over 12 amino acids. The V end was cut by 7 bases, the J end by 1 base, with 6 bases between. The CDR3 DNA follows: TGTGCCAGCAAATCAGGCACAGATACGCAGTATTTT. It yields the protein CASKSGTDTQYF.

The chain recombines TRBV28 with TRBJ2-7; no firm D call. This CDR3 is built from 14 residues. Per the germline V gene, CDR1 is MDHEN and CDR2 is SYDVKM. Trimming shortened V by 6 bases and J by 1 base, and 13 bases separated the two germline ends. CDR3 loop: CASRSAGDSYEQYF. CDR3 coding DNA: TGTGCCAGCAGGTCGGCAGGCGATTCCTACGAGCAGTACTTC.

Details on this clone: The same CDR3 is also encoded by other DNA sequences in this sample. This chain connects TRBV7-3 to TRBJ1-3; TRBD1 is a possible D gene (5 bases). Germline-derived CDR1 and CDR2 are SGHTA and FQGTGA. V was cut by 6 bases and J by 4 bases, with 10 bases left in between. The CDR3 is made up of 13 amino acids. The CDR3: CASSPGPGNTIYF. The DNA of the CDR3 is TGTGCCAGCAGTCCAGGGCCCGGAAACACCATATATTTT.

The chain combines TRBV9 with TRBJ2-2; 10 bases match TRBD2. This CDR3 has 19 amino acids. Trimming took 0 bases from V and 1 from J; bases not matched to a gene: 9. In germline, CDR1 is SGDLS, CDR2 YYNGEE. DNA for the CDR3: TGTGCCAGCAGCGTAGGACTAGCGGGTACCCTAAAGAACACCGGGGAGCTGTTTTTT. It codes for CASSVGLAGTLKNTGELFF.

The chain recombines TRBV30 with TRBJ1-4; no clear D. CDR1 GTSNPN and CDR2 SVGIG come from the germline V gene (reference sequence). V lost 4 bases, J lost 1 base, and 7 bases lay in between. The CDR3 has 13 residues. The CDR3 DNA is TGTGCCTGGAACAGACAAACTAATGAAAAACTGTTTTTT. It translates to CAWNRQTNEKLFF.

V gene TRBV11-3 combines with J gene TRBJ2-5; D not certain. The CDR3 runs to 15 residues. CDR1 SGHNT and CDR2 YENEEA come from the germline V gene. V was trimmed by 5 bases and J by 0 bases, leaving 13 bases between them. CDR3 sequence: CASSPGSRNQETQYF. The CDR3 DNA is TGTGCCAGCAGCCCAGGTTCCCGGAACCAAGAGACCCAGTACTTC.

The rearrangement uses TRBV27 and TRBJ2-5; 9 bases map to TRBD2. Unmatched junction bases numbered 4, after V lost 6 bases and J lost 2 bases. CDR3 length: 14 residues. Germline lookup yields CDR1 MNHEY and CDR2 SMNVEV (reference sequence). CDR3 sequence: CASRVAGVQETQYF. The CDR3 region has the DNA TGTGCCAGCAGGGTAGCGGGAGTTCAAGAGACCCAGTACTTC.

The gene calls are TRBV2 and TRBJ2-7; 8 bases map to TRBD1. Unmatched junction bases numbered 6, after V lost 8 bases and J lost 3 bases. The CDR3 has 13 residues. The germline gives CDR1 SNHLY, CDR2 FYNNEI. CDR3: CASGETGGYEQYF. CDR3 in DNA: TGTGCCAGCGGCGAAACAGGGGGCTACGAGCAGTACTTC.

V and J are TRBV4-3 and TRBJ1-4; no clear D gene. V was shortened by 0 bases and J by 2 bases, with 7 bases between the two germline ends. The germline V gene has CDR1 LGHNA and CDR2 YSLEER. The CDR3 has 15 amino acids. In DNA form, the CDR3 reads TGCGCCAGCAGCCAAGAGGGGTCCACTAATGAAAAACTGTTTTTT. It codes for CASSQEGSTNEKLFF.

The chain joins TRBV5-8 to TRBJ1-3, with unresolved D. The CDR3 covers 13 residues. Germline loops: CDR1 SGHTS, CDR2 YDEGEE. V was shortened by 0 bases and J by 6 bases, with 7 bases between the two germline ends. The CDR3, as DNA: TGTGCCAGCAGCTTGGGTACCCCAAACACCATATATTTT. Its translation is CASSLGTPNTIYF.

This chain links TRBV7-8 with TRBJ2-7, with 9 bases fitting TRBD1. The junction had 3 bases not matched to a gene; V was cut back by 4 bases and J by 2 bases. Per germline, CDR1 SGHVS and CDR2 FQNEAQ. This CDR3 spans 14 amino acids. CDR3 bases: TGTGCCAGCAGCTCGGGACAGGGAGCCTACGAGCAGTACTTC. Its translation: CASSSGQGAYEQYF.

The genes are TRBV10-3 and TRBJ2-7, with D unresolved. Looked up from germline, CDR1 is ENHRY and CDR2 is SYGVKD. Between the trimmed V and J ends, which lost 5 bases and 5 bases, there was a span of 13 bases. This CDR3 contains 13 residues. Here the CDR3 reads CAISSRVRDEQYF. CDR3 nucleotides: TGTGCCATCAGTTCGAGAGTACGGGACGAGCAGTACTTC.

The chain links TRBV6-5 to TRBJ2-4, with 7 bases fitting TRBD2. CDR3 length: 15 residues. Germline V gene lookup returns CDR1 MNHEY and CDR2 SVGAGI. The junction had 7 bases not matched to a gene; V was cut back by 6 bases and J by 2 bases. In DNA, the CDR3 is TGTGCCAGCAGCCCCGGGGGGATGACCAAAAACATTCAGTACTTC. Its protein product is CASSPGGMTKNIQYF.

The V gene is TRBV7-9, the J gene TRBJ2-7, with TRBD1 as a possible D gene (6 bases). Germline V CDR1 and CDR2: SEHNR, FQNEAQ (reference sequence). Trimming cost V 4 bases and J 4 bases, with 17 bases left between them. The CDR3 spans 15 residues. The CDR3: CASSSGTLNRYEQYF. The CDR3 region has the DNA TGTGCCAGCAGCTCCGGGACATTGAATCGATACGAGCAGTACTTC.

The CDR3: CASSSRGAETNEKLFF. The DNA of the CDR3 is TGCGCCAGCAGCTCCAGGGGGGCAGAAACTAATGAAAAACTGTTTTTT. V is TRBV5-1 and J is TRBJ1-4; 7 positions match TRBD1. The CDR3 length is 16 residues. The trim removed 3 bases at V and 1 base at J, leaving 6 bases unmatched. CDR1 is SGHRS, CDR2 YFSETQ, per germline.

V gene TRBV7-9 combines with J gene TRBJ2-3; maybe TRBD2 (5 bases). CDR3 length: 16 residues. CDR1 is SEHNR and CDR2 is FQNEAQ in the germline V gene (reference sequence). Trimming left V 1 base short and J 5 bases short, with 16 bases between. CDR3 DNA: TGTGCCAGCAGCTTAGGTTCGCGTGTAGCGAGAGATACGCAGTATTTT. Its protein product is CASSLGSRVARDTQYF.

This rearrangement joins TRBV2 to TRBJ2-2; 7 positions agree with TRBD2. After removal of 6 bases from V and 6 bases from J, the junction contained 7 bases not matched to a gene. Germline-derived CDR1 and CDR2 are SNHLY and FYNNEI. This CDR3 spans 14 amino acids. The CDR3 reads CASRTGGLAGELFF. In DNA, the CDR3 is TGTGCCAGCAGAACCGGGGGGTTGGCCGGGGAGCTGTTTTTT.

This clone came up once. The chain has TRBV7-8 and TRBJ2-7; no definite D call. This CDR3 comprises 13 residues. V lost 3 bases and J 3 bases, leaving 9 bases between the germline ends. Germline V gene data show CDR1 as SGHVS and CDR2 as FQNEAQ. CDR3 DNA sequence: TGTGCCAGCAGCTTCTCTTCAGGCTACGAGCAGTACTTC. Translated, it gives CASSFSSGYEQYF.

This rearrangement joins TRBV7-9 to TRBJ2-6; D unresolved. Trimming stripped 2 bases from V and 1 base from J, with 6 bases between. CDR3 size: 15 residues. Germline assignment: CDR1 SEHNR and CDR2 FQNEAQ (reference sequence). CDR3 sequence reads: CASSLLGSGANVLTF. The CDR3 bases are TGTGCCAGCAGCTTACTGGGTTCTGGGGCCAACGTCCTGACTTTC.

This sequence joins TRBV2 and TRBJ1-5; a possible D gene is TRBD1 (5 bases). The germline V gene has CDR1 SNHLY and CDR2 FYNNEI. The V end lost 5 bases, the J end lost 3 bases, and 11 bases lay between the germline ends. The CDR3 extends over 14 amino acids. DNA for the CDR3: TGTGCCAGCAGTAAAGGGGTCCTCAATCAGCCCCAGCATTTT. This translates into CASSKGVLNQPQHF.

In its sample, this clone was seen once. The chain links TRBV2 to TRBJ2-5; 11 nucleotides line up with TRBD2. This CDR3 comprises 15 residues. Germline lookup yields CDR1 SNHLY and CDR2 FYNNEI. V dropped 6 bases and J dropped 5; count of bases not matched to a gene: 8. The CDR3 loop is CASRLTSGGQETQYF. For the CDR3, the DNA is TGTGCCAGCAGACTTACTAGCGGGGGTCAGGAGACCCAGTACTTC.

The chain joins TRBV28 to TRBJ1-2; 10 bases match TRBD1. This CDR3 is built from 13 residues. CDR1 is MDHEN and CDR2 is SYDVKM in the germline V gene. The junction had 11 bases not matched to a gene; V was cut back by 11 bases and J by 8 bases. The CDR3 spells CAATGTGVSGYTF. CDR3 bases: TGTGCCGCAACCGGGACAGGGGTAAGCGGCTACACCTTC.